The sequence of this T cell receptor (beta chain) was determined in a study of metastatic and nonmetastatic thyroid tumors. As for the study in general: Samples came from malignant and benign thyroid patients, and repertoires were compared across blood and tumor or nodule tissue.

This clone was seen once. The antigen is unknown. The junction departs from germline at one end; a sequencing error may be responsible. As originally analysed: The distant-metastasis classifier for papillary thyroid cancer was built from CDR3 differences across clinicopathological groups. TCRdb re-analyzed the PCR reads using MiXCR. The V and J calls here are based on TCRdb, not the publication. The table lists 20,000 or so clones, around a third of them singletons. None of the patients had undergone any treatment ahead of thyroid surgery. General study results and limits: When malignant thyroid tumors were compared with benign nodules, TCR beta diversity was reportedly significantly higher in the malignant tumors. This held in both blood and tumor samples.

Germline V gene lookup returns CDR1 SGHAT and CDR2 FQNNGV. This CDR3 region has 13 residues. The TCR was taken from a female donor with papillary thyroid cancer or a benign thyroid nodule (not recorded which). Some clones in this sample may be carry-over from other donors' samples. The chain carries TRBV11-2 and TRBJ1-1; D is undetermined. The sample consisted of adjacent normal tissue. The CDR3 reads CVSSLGSESLAFF. The CDR3 bases are TGTGTCAGCAGCTTAGGTTCCGAGTCTTTAGCTTTCTTT.